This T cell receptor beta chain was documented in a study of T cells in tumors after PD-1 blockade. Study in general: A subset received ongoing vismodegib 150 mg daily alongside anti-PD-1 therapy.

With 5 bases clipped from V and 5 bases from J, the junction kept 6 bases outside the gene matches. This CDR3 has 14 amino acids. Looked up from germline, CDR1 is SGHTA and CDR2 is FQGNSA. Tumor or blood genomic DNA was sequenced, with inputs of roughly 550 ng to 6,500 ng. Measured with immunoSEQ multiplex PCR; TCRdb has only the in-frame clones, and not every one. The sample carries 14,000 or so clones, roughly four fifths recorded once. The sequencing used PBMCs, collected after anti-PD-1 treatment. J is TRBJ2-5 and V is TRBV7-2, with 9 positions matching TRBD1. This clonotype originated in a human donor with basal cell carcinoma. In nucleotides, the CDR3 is TGTGCCAGCAGCGCACGGACAGGGGAGGAGACCCAGTACTTC. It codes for CASSARTGEETQYF.